This T cell receptor (beta chain) was sequenced for a study of blood T cells in healthy people across ages. Comments on this clonotype: Since no conserved phenylalanine or tryptophan closes the CDR3, a read error is the likely cause.

The V gene's germline CDR1 is SGHTA and CDR2 FQGNSA. The length of the CDR3 is 16 residues. The V and J ends lost 2 bases and 2 bases respectively, with 16 bases between them. A second 7 to 11 cycle PCR used barcoded and J-beta primers. Researchers report that a template-switch adaptor with 12 random nucleotides tagged each cDNA molecule. There were at least 3 million CDR3-containing paired-end reads obtained from each sample. TCRdb passed the 5' RACE reads through MiXCR, listing each CDR3 protein once. The sample includes 500,000 to 650,000 distinct CDR3 sequences, about 26% of them seen just once. This sample was also put to use in a study of T cells of mothers and their children. That work contributes: Per mother, over 9 million TCR beta CDR3 reads were obtained; per child, about 3 million. Related mother-child pairs showed slightly higher but non-significant overlap than unrelated pairs.

Input material: blood. This sequence joins TRBV7-2 and TRBJ2-7; D is possibly TRBD1 or TRBD2 (5 bases each). This receptor was taken from a boy aged 2-9 years in good health. The chain's CDR3 is CASSLFGAALPYEQYL. CDR3 coding DNA: TGTGCCAGCAGCTTATTCGGGGCAGCCCTCCCCTACGAGCAGTACCTC.